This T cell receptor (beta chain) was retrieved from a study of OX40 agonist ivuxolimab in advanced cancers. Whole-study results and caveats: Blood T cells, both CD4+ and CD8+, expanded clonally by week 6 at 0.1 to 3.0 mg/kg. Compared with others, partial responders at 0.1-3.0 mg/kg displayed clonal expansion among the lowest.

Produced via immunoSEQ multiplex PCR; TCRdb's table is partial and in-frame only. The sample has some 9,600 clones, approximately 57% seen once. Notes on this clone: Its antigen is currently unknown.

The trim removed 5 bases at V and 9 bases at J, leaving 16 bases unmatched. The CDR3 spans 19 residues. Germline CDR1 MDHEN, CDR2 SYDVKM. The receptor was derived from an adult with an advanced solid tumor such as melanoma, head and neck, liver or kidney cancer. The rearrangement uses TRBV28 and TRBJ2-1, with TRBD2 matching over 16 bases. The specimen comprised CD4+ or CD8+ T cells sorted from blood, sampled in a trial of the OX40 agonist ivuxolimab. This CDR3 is CASSQPGLAGGPFPGEQFF. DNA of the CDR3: TGTGCCAGCAGTCAACCGGGACTAGCGGGAGGGCCGTTTCCTGGTGAGCAGTTCTTC.